One and the same sample provided the 3 T cell receptor beta chains below, sequenced in a study of CD8+ T cells in alopecia areata. Treatment denoted: oral pan-JAK inhibitor, 5-10 mg twice daily. cDNA serving as the sequencing template came from extracted, reverse transcribed RNA. Profiling relied on immunoSEQ multiplex PCR, and the TCRdb table lists in-frame clones only, not all of them. The sample has 200,000 or so clones, roughly 60% seen once. The specimen comprised CD4+ T cells sorted from blood, sampled at week 24, from a patient treated with tofacitinib. The receptors stem from a human donor with alopecia areata.

This clone was seen a few times. This chain connects TRBV5-1 to TRBJ2-3; D perhaps matches TRBD1 (5 bases). CDR3 size: 14 residues. V was cut by 8 bases and J by 2 bases, with 15 bases left in between. CDR1 SGHRS and CDR2 YFSETQ come from the germline V gene. CDR3 protein: CASVGQGFTDTQYF. Here the CDR3 DNA reads TGCGCCAGTGTCGGGCAGGGTTTCACAGATACGCAGTATTTT.

This clone turned up a few times. The chain joins TRBV5-6 to TRBJ1-1, with D unclear. V was cut by 0 bases and J by 1 base, with 4 bases left in between. There are 13 residues in the CDR3. Germline CDR1 and CDR2: SGHDT and YYEEEE. The CDR3 DNA reads as TGTGCCAGCAGCTTGGCCAGGAACACTGAAGCTTTCTTT. Amino acid sequence: CASSLARNTEAFF.

In its sample, this clone was seen a few times. This chain joins TRBV5-4 and TRBJ2-7; a possible D gene is TRBD1 (6 bases). CDR1 and CDR2 (germline): SGHNT, YYREEE (reference sequence). V lost 4 bases to trimming and J lost 9 bases, with 20 bases between them. The CDR3 length is 14 residues. The CDR3 DNA reads as TGTGCCAGCAGCGGACCCGGGACAAGAGTCGGGCAGTACTTC. Translating gives CASSGPGTRVGQYF. Variable domain in full (rest from reference TRBV5-4 and TRBJ2-7): ETGVTQSPTHLIKTRGQQVTLRCSSQSGHNTVSWYQQALGQGPQFIFQYYREEENGRGNFPPRFSGLQFPNYSSELNVNALELDDSALYLCASSGPGTRVGQYFGPGTRLTVT.